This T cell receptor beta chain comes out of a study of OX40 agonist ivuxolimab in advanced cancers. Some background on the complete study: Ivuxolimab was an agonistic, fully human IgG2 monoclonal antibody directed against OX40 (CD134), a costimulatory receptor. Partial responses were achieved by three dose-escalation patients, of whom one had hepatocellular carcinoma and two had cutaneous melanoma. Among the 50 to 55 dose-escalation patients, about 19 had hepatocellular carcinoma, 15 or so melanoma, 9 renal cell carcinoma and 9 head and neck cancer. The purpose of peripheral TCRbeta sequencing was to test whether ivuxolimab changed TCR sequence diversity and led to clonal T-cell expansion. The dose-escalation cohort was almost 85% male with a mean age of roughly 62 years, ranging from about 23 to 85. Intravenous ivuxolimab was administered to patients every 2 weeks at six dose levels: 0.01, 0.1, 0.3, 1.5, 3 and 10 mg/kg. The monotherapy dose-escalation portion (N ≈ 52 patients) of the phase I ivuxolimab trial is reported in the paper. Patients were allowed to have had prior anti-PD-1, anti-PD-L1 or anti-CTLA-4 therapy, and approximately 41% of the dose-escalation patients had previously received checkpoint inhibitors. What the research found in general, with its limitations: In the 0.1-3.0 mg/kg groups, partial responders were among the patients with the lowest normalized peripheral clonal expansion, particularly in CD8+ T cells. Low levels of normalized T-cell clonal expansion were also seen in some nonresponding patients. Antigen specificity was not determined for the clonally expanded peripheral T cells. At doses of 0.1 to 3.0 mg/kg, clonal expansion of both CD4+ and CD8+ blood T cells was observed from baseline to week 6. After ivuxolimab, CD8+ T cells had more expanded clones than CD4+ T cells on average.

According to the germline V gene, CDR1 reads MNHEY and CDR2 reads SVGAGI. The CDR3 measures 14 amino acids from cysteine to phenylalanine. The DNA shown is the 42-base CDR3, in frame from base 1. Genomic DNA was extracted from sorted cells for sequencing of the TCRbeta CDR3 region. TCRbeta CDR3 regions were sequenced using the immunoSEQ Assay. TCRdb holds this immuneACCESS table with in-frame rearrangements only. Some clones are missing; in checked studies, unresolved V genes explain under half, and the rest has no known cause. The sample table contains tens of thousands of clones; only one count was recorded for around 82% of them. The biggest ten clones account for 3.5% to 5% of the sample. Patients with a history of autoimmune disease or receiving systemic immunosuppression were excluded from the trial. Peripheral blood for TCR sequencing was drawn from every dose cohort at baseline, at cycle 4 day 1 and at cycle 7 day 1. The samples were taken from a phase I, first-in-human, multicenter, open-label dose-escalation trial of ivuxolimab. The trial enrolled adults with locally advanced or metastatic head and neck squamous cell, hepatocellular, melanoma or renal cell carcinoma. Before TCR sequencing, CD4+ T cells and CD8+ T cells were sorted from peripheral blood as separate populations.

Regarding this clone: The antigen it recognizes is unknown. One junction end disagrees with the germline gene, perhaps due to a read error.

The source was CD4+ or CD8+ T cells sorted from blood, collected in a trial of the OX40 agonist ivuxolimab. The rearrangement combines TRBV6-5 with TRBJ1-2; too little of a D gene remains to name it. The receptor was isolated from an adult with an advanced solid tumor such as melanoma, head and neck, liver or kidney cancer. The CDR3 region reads CASRDLLFPEARNF. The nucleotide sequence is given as TGTGCCAGCAGGGACCTCTTGTTTCCTGAAGCCCGGAACTTC.